The entry below describes one T cell receptor beta chain. Its cognate antigen is unknown. Only in-frame clones appear in the TCRdb table, and some are missing; sequencing was by immunoSEQ multiplex PCR. Of roughly 50,000 clones detected, roughly 83% appear once; the ten largest clones hold over 10%. The data were obtained in a study of OX40 agonist ivuxolimab in advanced cancers. Across the whole study: Checkpoint inhibitors had been given previously to roughly 36% of patients.

Germline CDR1 SGHRS, CDR2 YFSETQ. CDR3 length: 19 residues. V dropped 4 bases and J dropped 1; count of bases not matched to a gene: 10. Overall study findings and caveats: Certain nonresponders likewise exhibited a low normalized T-cell clonal expansion.

V usage is TRBV5-1 and J usage is TRBJ2-1; TRBD2 matches at 14 bases. Sequencing was performed on CD4+ or CD8+ T cells sorted from blood, taken in a trial of the OX40 agonist ivuxolimab. The receptor comes from an adult with an advanced solid tumor such as melanoma, head and neck, liver or kidney cancer. The CDR3 region is CASSPRTSGGLPSYNEQFF. The CDR3 DNA is TGCGCCAGCAGCCCCCGGACTAGCGGGGGGCTTCCTTCCTACAATGAGCAGTTCTTC.